Each of the 27 T cell receptor beta chains below was sequenced from the same sample in a study of blood T cell repertoires in COVID-19. Libraries were prepared by immunoSEQ multiplex PCR; TCRdb keeps only in-frame clonotypes and omits some of them. This sample has about 99,000 clones; 84% occur once, and the top ten carry approximately 2%. Input material: peripheral blood. The source of these receptors is a man between 65 and 85 years old with active or convalescent COVID-19.

This clone was seen once. This chain links TRBV9 with TRBJ1-2; 7 nucleotides match TRBD1. The germline V gene has CDR1 SGDLS and CDR2 YYNGEE. The CDR3 has 18 residues. The trim removed 2 bases at V and 0 bases at J, leaving 13 bases unmatched. The CDR3 DNA is TGTGCCAGCAGCGTTAGACCTTGGACAGGAGACCCTAACTATGGCTACACCTTC. This gives the protein CASSVRPWTGDPNYGYTF.

The chain has TRBV6-6 and TRBJ2-2; the match to TRBD1 covers 10 bases. This CDR3 has 15 residues. J lost 6 bases, V lost 6 bases, and 7 bases had no gene match. Germline CDR1 is MNHNY and CDR2 is SVGAGI (reference sequence). CDR3 in amino acids: CASRGTGEGPGELFF. In DNA, the CDR3 is TGTGCCAGCAGAGGGACAGGGGAAGGGCCCGGGGAGCTGTTTTTT.

Only one count was recorded for this clone. J is TRBJ1-2 and V is TRBV25-1; a possible D gene is TRBD1 (6 bases). This CDR3 is 14 amino acids long. V dropped 2 bases and J dropped 8 bases, with 15 bases sitting between them. Germline loops: CDR1 MGHDK, CDR2 SYGVNS. CDR3 coding DNA: TGTGCCAGCAGTGAACTTACAGGGCTAGGAGGCTACACCTTC. Translating gives CASSELTGLGGYTF.

Only a few counts were recorded for this clone. The rearrangement joins TRBV30 to TRBJ1-5, with D unclear. The V gene lost 2 bases and the J gene lost 9 bases, with 14 bases spanning the gap. The length of the CDR3 is 13 residues. Germline CDR1 and CDR2: GTSNPN and SVGIG (reference sequence). The CDR3 here is CAWSRAAGGPQHF. CDR3 bases: TGTGCCTGGAGTCGTGCTGCGGGCGGGCCCCAGCATTTT. Full variable domain (outside the CDR3, taken from reference TRBV30 and TRBJ1-5): SQTIHQWPATLVQPVGSPLSLECTVEGTSNPNLYWYRQAAGRGLQLLFYSVGIGQISSEVPQNLSASRPQDRQFILSSKKLLLSDSGFYLCAWSRAAGGPQHFGDGTRLSIL.

The chain links TRBV4-3 to TRBJ1-1, with 7 nucleotides matching TRBD1. After removal of 3 bases from V and 6 bases from J, the junction contained 7 bases not matched to a gene. This CDR3 comprises 14 residues. Germline V lookup: CDR1 LGHNA, CDR2 YSLEER. CDR3 protein: CASSHRQGVPEAFF. CDR3 DNA sequence: TGCGCCAGCAGCCACAGACAGGGAGTCCCTGAAGCTTTCTTT.

This sequence joins TRBV2 and TRBJ2-2; D gene ambiguous. The length of the CDR3 is 15 residues. CDR1 SNHLY and CDR2 FYNNEI come from the germline V gene. The germline V and J ends were trimmed by 6 bases and 6 bases, with 17 bases remaining between them. In DNA, the CDR3 is TGTGCCAGCAGACGGGTGGTAGCTTCAGCCGGGGAGCTGTTTTTT. Its translation: CASRRVVASAGELFF.

This clone was picked up one time. This sequence joins TRBV30 and TRBJ1-1; TRBD1 is a possible D gene (6 bases). Germline CDR1 reads GTSNPN; CDR2 reads SVGIG (reference sequence). Trimming took off 3 bases at V and 1 base at J, with 15 bases between the two ends. This CDR3 spans 15 amino acids. CDR3 DNA: TGTGCCTGGAGCGCCAGGGGCGGGAGGAACACTGAAGCTTTCTTT. Translation gives CAWSARGGRNTEAFF.

The V gene is TRBV6-5, the J gene TRBJ1-2; tentatively, D is TRBD1 (5 bases). V dropped 7 bases and J dropped 6 bases, with 18 bases sitting between them. This CDR3 region has 14 residues. Germline CDR1 and CDR2: MNHEY and SVGAGI. CDR3 coding DNA: TGTGCCAGCACCCCGGGCCCCAGGGCCGATGGCTACACCTTC. This codes for CASTPGPRADGYTF.

This clone has just a few counts. V gene TRBV6-5 combines with J gene TRBJ1-1; TRBD1 aligns across 9 bases. This CDR3 has 13 amino acids. CDR1 is MNHEY, CDR2 SVGAGI, per germline. The junction had 5 bases not matched to a gene; V was cut back by 5 bases and J by 7 bases. CDR3 in DNA: TGTGCCAGCAGTCCGAACAGGGGGCTTGAAGCTTTCTTT. It is translated as CASSPNRGLEAFF.

The rearrangement links TRBV7-9 to TRBJ2-7; TRBD1 is a possible D gene (5 bases). The CDR3 has 14 amino acids. V was clipped by 1 base and J by 0 bases, with 7 bases between them. CDR1 SEHNR and CDR2 FQNEAQ come from the germline V gene (reference sequence). The CDR3 DNA reads as TGTGCCAGCAGCTTAGGCAGGGACTCCTACGAGCAGTACTTC. Translation gives CASSLGRDSYEQYF. Full variable domain (missing parts from reference TRBV7-9 and TRBJ2-7): DTGVSQNPRHKITKRGQNVTFRCDPISEHNRLYWYRQTLGQGPEFLTYFQNEAQLEKSRLLSDRFSAERPKGSFSTLEIQRTEQGDSAMYLCASSLGRDSYEQYFGPGTRLTVT.

The J gene is TRBJ1-1, the V gene TRBV7-3; D unclear. V gave up 5 bases and J gave up 5 bases, with 12 bases separating them. CDR1 is SGHTA, CDR2 FQGTGA, per germline. This CDR3 comprises 13 residues. The CDR3 coding sequence is TGTGCCAGCAGCAATACCCCGGGGACTGAAGCTTTCTTT. Protein product: CASSNTPGTEAFF.

This chain joins TRBV7-9 and TRBJ2-7; TRBD2 aligns across 11 bases. The CDR3 is 17 amino acids. CDR1 is SEHNR and CDR2 is FQNEAQ in the germline V gene (reference sequence). V shed 5 bases and J 3 bases; nucleotides not matched to a gene: 12. The CDR3 region has the DNA TGTGCCAGCAGCCCCCTTATACCTGGGACTAGCGGCTACGAGCAGTACTTC. Its translation is CASSPLIPGTSGYEQYF.

CDR3 amino acids: CASRRFRTLNTEAFF. The CDR3 DNA is TGTGCCAGCAGACGCTTCCGGACACTGAACACTGAAGCTTTCTTT. The J gene is TRBJ1-1, the V gene TRBV7-2; possible D gene TRBD1, 5 bases. Germline CDR1 and CDR2: SGHTA and FQGNSA. The length of the CDR3 is 15 residues. V was clipped by 6 bases and J by 0 bases, with 14 bases between them. The full variable domain, with the rest looked up from reference TRBV7-2 and TRBJ1-1, is GAGVSQSPSNKVTEKGKDVELRCDPISGHTALYWYRQSLGQGLEFLIYFQGNSAPDKSGLPSDRFSAERTGGSVSTLTIQRTQQEDSAVYLCASRRFRTLNTEAFFGQGTRLTVV.

J is TRBJ1-2 and V is TRBV24-1; 10 bases align to TRBD1. V lost 4 bases to trimming and J lost 0 bases; unmatched junction nucleotides: 10. The CDR3 extends over 18 amino acids. Germline assignment: CDR1 KGHDR and CDR2 SFDVKD. The CDR3 reads CATSDPAVGQGANYGYTF. The DNA for the CDR3 is TGTGCCACCAGTGACCCCGCGGTTGGACAGGGGGCTAACTATGGCTACACCTTC.

The chain carries TRBV7-2 and TRBJ2-6; 8 nucleotides align to TRBD1. Germline CDR1 reads SGHTA; CDR2 reads FQGNSA. Trimming took 5 bases from V and 2 from J; bases not matched to a gene: 5. The CDR3 has 16 amino acids. The CDR3 DNA reads TGTGCCAGCAGCGCCCCAGGGGGCGCTGGGGCCAACGTCCTGACTTTC. It translates to CASSAPGGAGANVLTF.

This clone was seen a handful of times. The chain combines TRBV20-1 with TRBJ1-4; D gene uncertain. CDR3 size: 11 residues. The germline V gene has CDR1 DFQATT and CDR2 SNEGSKA (reference sequence). The CDR3 nucleotides are TGCAGCTCGACAAACCTCGAAAAACTGTTTTTT. Amino acids: CSSTNLEKLFF.

The rearrangement joins TRBV2 to TRBJ2-1; D perhaps matches TRBD2 (6 bases). Germline CDR1 reads SNHLY; CDR2 reads FYNNEI. V dropped 3 bases and J dropped 9 bases, with 15 bases sitting between them. This CDR3 is 14 amino acids long. The CDR3 here is CASSDSRQAGEQFF. As DNA, the CDR3 is TGTGCCAGCAGTGATAGTCGGCAAGCGGGTGAGCAGTTCTTC.

A note on this clone: At one end the junction does not follow the germline gene, possibly because of a read error. The chain is built from TRBV7-7 and TRBJ2-3, with 11 bases identical to TRBD2. Germline V gene sequence: CDR1 SSHAT, CDR2 FNYEAQ (reference sequence). The CDR3 is made up of 15 amino acids. In DNA, the CDR3 is TGTGCTAGCAGCTTGACTAGCGGGGCCACAGATACGCAGTATTTT. It encodes CASSLTSGATDTQYF.

The genes are TRBV9 and TRBJ2-1, with 7 bases fitting TRBD1. After removal of 2 bases from V and 0 bases from J, the junction contained 2 bases not matched to a gene. Per the germline V gene, CDR1 is SGDLS and CDR2 is YYNGEE. This CDR3 is built from 15 residues. The CDR3 coding sequence is TGTGCCAGCAGCGTGTGGGACAGCTCCTACAATGAGCAGTTCTTC. This sequence encodes CASSVWDSSYNEQFF.

This clone was counted only a few times. The rearrangement uses TRBV6-5 and TRBJ1-1; D call uncertain. V lost 2 bases, J lost 3 bases, and 7 bases lay in between. The germline V gene has CDR1 MNHEY and CDR2 SVGAGI. This CDR3 has 13 amino acids. The CDR3 loop reads CASSYTDYTEAFF. Here the CDR3 DNA reads TGTGCCAGCAGTTACACTGACTACACTGAAGCTTTCTTT.

V and J are TRBV5-5 and TRBJ2-3, with D possibly matching TRBD2 (6 bases). The CDR3 length is 16 residues. Trimming removed 0 bases from V and 2 bases from J, with 13 bases in between. The germline V gene encodes CDR1 SGHKS and CDR2 YYEKEE (reference sequence). The CDR3 loop reads CASSLGTGSYTDTQYF. CDR3 coding DNA: TGTGCCAGCAGCTTGGGGACCGGGAGTTACACAGATACGCAGTATTTT.

J is TRBJ1-1 and V is TRBV27; D might be TRBD1 (6 bases). CDR1 and CDR2 (germline): MNHEY, SMNVEV (reference sequence). V dropped 2 bases and J dropped 0 bases, with 13 bases sitting between them. The CDR3 length is 16 residues. The CDR3 DNA is TGTGCCAGCAGTTTAGGGGGGGCGAGAATGAACACTGAAGCTTTCTTT. Protein product: CASSLGGARMNTEAFF.

This clone was recorded once. The chain recombines TRBV19 with TRBJ2-7; D is possibly TRBD1 (5 bases). The CDR3 has 17 residues. The germline V and J ends were trimmed by 0 bases and 2 bases, with 17 bases remaining between them. Looked up from germline, CDR1 is LNHDA and CDR2 is SQIVND (reference sequence). The CDR3 protein is CASSIDDGAAAAYEQYF. As DNA, the CDR3 is TGTGCCAGTAGTATAGATGATGGGGCCGCAGCAGCCTACGAGCAGTACTTC.

Turning to this clone: The identical CDR3 is also encoded by other nucleotide sequences in the sample. The chain couples TRBV7-2 to TRBJ2-7; 7 bases fit TRBD1. Germline V CDR1 and CDR2: SGHTA, FQGNSA. V shed 5 bases and J 1 base; nucleotides not matched to a gene: 5. There are 14 residues in the CDR3. The CDR3 DNA sequence: TGTGCCAGCAGCCCTCGACAGGGTTCCTACGAGCAGTACTTC. This sequence encodes CASSPRQGSYEQYF.

J is TRBJ1-1 and V is TRBV20-1; possibly TRBD1 for D (5 bases). V was trimmed by 3 bases and J by 0 bases, leaving 11 bases between them. The CDR3 is made up of 14 amino acids. Per germline, CDR1 DFQATT and CDR2 SNEGSKA (reference sequence). The CDR3 region is CSASVAGLNTEAFF. Here the CDR3 DNA reads TGCAGTGCTAGTGTCGCAGGGTTGAACACTGAAGCTTTCTTT.

This clone was detected only once. The V gene is TRBV7-9, the J gene TRBJ2-2; TRBD2 matches at 7 bases. Germline V gives CDR1 SEHNR, CDR2 FQNEAQ (reference sequence). CDR3 size: 17 residues. V was clipped by 5 bases and J by 4 bases; unmatched bases: 13. The CDR3, as DNA: TGTGCCAGCAGCCCCCGGGGGAGGGGCATGATCACCGGGGAGCTGTTTTTT. This codes for CASSPRGRGMITGELFF.

The chain is built from TRBV7-9 and TRBJ2-1; 7 positions match TRBD1. The CDR3 is 14 amino acids. Per the germline V gene, CDR1 is SEHNR and CDR2 is FQNEAQ (reference sequence). With V trimmed by 1 base and J by 7 bases, 4 bases remained unmatched. This CDR3 reads CASSLVQGMNEQFF. CDR3 DNA sequence: TGTGCCAGCAGCTTAGTACAGGGGATGAATGAGCAGTTCTTC.